This T cell receptor (beta chain) was identified in a study of blood T cell repertoires in COVID-19. About the research overall: Samples taken during acute and convalescent COVID-19 were collected in the United States, Italy and Spain.

In the original processing: It was from reference gene primer amplification that nucleated cell counts were estimated. Sequencing used immunoSEQ multiplex PCR; TCRdb keeps in-frame clones, though not all of them. V and J calls and clone size are given by that table; D and trimming were obtained from the DNA. The sample yields roughly 230,000 clones, approximately 92% seen once. The V gene's germline CDR1 is SEHNR and CDR2 FQNEAQ (reference sequence). Trimming pared 2 bases from V and 5 bases from J, leaving 9 bases between. The CDR3 runs to 14 residues. The TCR sequence derives from a woman aged 40 to 50 who had recovered from COVID-19. Material: peripheral blood. The chain joins TRBV7-9 to TRBJ1-4; no clear D gene. CDR3 sequence reads: CASSLNRENEKLFF. The CDR3, as DNA: TGTGCCAGCAGCTTAAATCGCGAAAATGAAAAACTGTTTTTT.